This T cell receptor (beta chain) derives from a study of T cells after yellow fever vaccination. The CDR3 covers 12 residues. The V end was cut by 6 bases, the J end by 2 bases, with 8 bases between. TCRdb recomputed calls from the 5' RACE reads with MiXCR, one row per CDR3 protein. The sample contains about 350,000 distinct CDR3 sequences, roughly 4% of which appear only once. Many counts were recorded for this clonotype. The specimen was PBMCs, collected 5 days after the yellow fever booster vaccination. The sequence was collected from a man aged 18-30 years who received the YFV17D yellow fever vaccine. The chain employs TRBV12-3 or TRBV12-4 and TRBJ2-7; D is ambiguous. CDR3 residues: CASSPGTYEQYF. The CDR3 DNA is TGTGCCAGCAGCCCTGGGACCTACGAGCAGTACTTC.